This T cell receptor beta chain came from a study of OX40 agonist ivuxolimab in advanced cancers. Study findings and constraints: Antigen specificity remained undetermined for the expanded peripheral T cells.

Points on this clone: The antigen is not known.

Generated by immunoSEQ multiplex PCR, the TCRdb table keeps only in-frame clones and is missing some. Among fewer than 85,000 clones listed, over 80% were seen once. The CDR3 is 13 amino acids. The germline V gene encodes CDR1 SQVTM and CDR2 ANQGSEA. V lost 1 base and J lost 5, with 8 bases in between. The sequencing used CD4+ or CD8+ T cells sorted from blood, collected in a trial of the OX40 agonist ivuxolimab. The J gene is TRBJ1-4, the V gene TRBV29-1; D unresolved. The clonotype was recovered from an adult with an advanced solid tumor such as melanoma, head and neck, liver or kidney cancer. CDR3 nucleotides: TGCAGCGTTGAAGGTAGAGAAAATGAAAAACTGTTTTTT. Translated: CSVEGRENEKLFF.